These T cell receptor beta chains were read from a single sample in a study of T cells in Graves' hyperthyroidism and ophthalmopathy. TCRdb used MiXCR to reprocess the multiplex PCR reads, holding one entry per CDR3 protein. The sample consists of around 420,000 distinct CDR3 sequences, 15% to 17% of them appearing once. Sequenced sample: blood. The receptor set was obtained from a woman aged 18-29 years with Graves' hyperthyroidism. Both conserved end residues are part of each CDR3. A D gene is named only where the DNA matches it firmly. Only some rows state a clone size, as once, few, many or a class for expanded clones.

DNA	CDR3	size	D	V	J
TGTGCCACCAGCGACGAGGTACTAGCGGGAAACAATGAGCAGTTCTTC	CATSDEVLAGNNEQFF	few	TRBD2	TRBV24-1	TRBJ2-1
TGTGCCATCACCGGGACTAGCGGCACCGGGGAGCTGTTTTTT	CAITGTSGTGELFF	many	TRBD2	TRBV10-3	TRBJ2-2
TGTGCCAGCAGCTCCCCGGGGAGGGGGCTTGTGAAAAACATTCAGTACTTC	CASSSPGRGLVKNIQYF	many	.	TRBV11-2	TRBJ2-4
TGTGCCAGCAGCCAAAGGGCAGATACGCAGTATTTT	CASSQRADTQYF	many	.	TRBV3-1	TRBJ2-3
TGTGCCAGCAGTGTCCTCGGACTAGCGGGGGGCAATGAGCAGTTCTTC	CASSVLGLAGGNEQFF	many	TRBD2	TRBV12-3/TRBV12-4	TRBJ2-1
TGTGCCAGTAGTAACGGGTATAGCAATCAGCCCCAGCATTTT	CASSNGYSNQPQHF	.	.	TRBV19	TRBJ1-5
TGCAGCGGGTTAGCCTTAAACACAGATACGCAGTATTTT	CSGLALNTDTQYF	few	.	TRBV29-1	TRBJ2-3
TGTGCCAGCTCACCGGACAGGGGGAACGAGCAGTACTTC	CASSPDRGNEQYF	many	TRBD1	TRBV18	TRBJ2-7
TGTGCCAGCAGGACTAGTGGGGGGGAGACCCAGTACTTC	CASRTSGGETQYF	.	.	TRBV2	TRBJ2-5
TGTGCCAGCAGCCAAGATCGCCAGGGTCGACTAGCGGGTAACGAGCAGTACTTC	CASSQDRQGRLAGNEQYF	many	TRBD2	TRBV3-1	TRBJ2-7
TGTGCCAGCACCGGACAGGGCATCTCTGGAAACACCATATATTTT	CASTGQGISGNTIYF	few	TRBD1	TRBV6-1	TRBJ1-3
TGTGCCAGTAGTATTGGCGCGGGCACTGAAGCTTTCTTT	CASSIGAGTEAFF	many	.	TRBV19	TRBJ1-1
TGTGCCAGCAGCTTAGGAAGCGGAGGGTACAATGAGCAGTTCTTC	CASSLGSGGYNEQFF	many	.	TRBV11-2	TRBJ2-1
TGTGCCAGCAGCCCAACTAGCGGGGGAAGCACAGATACGCAGTATTTT	CASSPTSGGSTDTQYF	.	TRBD2	TRBV7-3	TRBJ2-3
TGCAGTGCTAGAGACGGACTAGTCGGCTCCTACGAGCAGTACTTC	CSARDGLVGSYEQYF	.	TRBD2	TRBV20-1	TRBJ2-7
TGCAGTGCTAGTTACAGGGATGAAGCTTTCTTT	CSASYRDEAFF	many	.	TRBV20-1	TRBJ1-1
TGCAGTGCTAGAGTAGGGGGGTCGGCCTATAATTCACCCCTCCACTTT	CSARVGGSAYNSPLHF	many	.	TRBV20-1	TRBJ1-6
TGTGCACCGGGGGACGGACCCTACGAGCAGTACTTC	CAPGDGPYEQYF	few	.	TRBV6-9	TRBJ2-7
TGCAGTGCTAGAGCTCTCAGGGAACATCAGCCCCAGCATTTT	CSARALREHQPQHF	many	.	TRBV20-1	TRBJ1-5
TGTGCCACCAGTCGGACACCCGCCGGCGAGCAGTACTTC	CATSRTPAGEQYF	many	.	TRBV24-1	TRBJ2-7
TGTGCCAGCAGCCATTACAGGGAGGGTGGAAACACCATATATTTT	CASSHYREGGNTIYF	many	.	TRBV3-1	TRBJ1-3
TGTGCCAGCATGGGGGGGGCCAACGAGCAGTACTTC	CASMGGANEQYF	many	.	TRBV3-1	TRBJ2-7
TGCAGTGCTAGTCCAGCGGCCTGGGGGAATGAGCAGTTCTTC	CSASPAAWGNEQFF	.	.	TRBV20-1	TRBJ2-1
TGTGCCAGCAGTTACGGGGACAGTTCCTACGAGCAGTACTTC	CASSYGDSSYEQYF	many	TRBD1	TRBV28	TRBJ2-7
TGTGCCAGCAGCTCCGGGACTAGCGGGAGTGGGGCCAAAAACATTCAGTACTTC	CASSSGTSGSGAKNIQYF	few	TRBD2	TRBV7-9	TRBJ2-4
TGCGCCAGCAGCGCGGGACTCCTTGGGGACAATGAGCAGTTCTTC	CASSAGLLGDNEQFF	many	.	TRBV5-1	TRBJ2-1
TGTGCCAGCAGTAATAGCGGGGGGGAGGATACGCAGTATTTT	CASSNSGGEDTQYF	.	TRBD2	TRBV6-1	TRBJ2-3
TGCGCCAGCAGCCAGACGGGACTAGCGGCATACGAGCAGTACTTC	CASSQTGLAAYEQYF	.	TRBD2	TRBV4-1	TRBJ2-7
TGCAGTGCTACCCGACCGGGACAGTCCAATCAGCCCCAGCATTTT	CSATRPGQSNQPQHF	many	TRBD1	TRBV20-1	TRBJ1-5
TGTGCCAGCAGCCAATACGTGGCGGACTCCTATGGCTACACCTTC	CASSQYVADSYGYTF	.	.	TRBV16	TRBJ1-2
TGCAGCGTTGCCGGGACAGGGATCTACAATGAGCAGTTCTTC	CSVAGTGIYNEQFF	many	TRBD1	TRBV29-1	TRBJ2-1
TGTGCCAGCAGTTTAACTAGCGGGAGGGGGGTTTACAATGAGCAGTTCTTC	CASSLTSGRGVYNEQFF	many	TRBD2	TRBV12-3/TRBV12-4	TRBJ2-1
TGTGCCAGCAGTCGCCTGTCAACGGGCACCGGGGAGCTGTTTTTT	CASSRLSTGTGELFF	few	.	TRBV27	TRBJ2-2
TGTGCCAGCAGTCTACGGATCGACATCCCCGAAAAACTGTTTTTT	CASSLRIDIPEKLFF	many	.	TRBV12-3/TRBV12-4	TRBJ1-4
TGTGCCAGCAGCTTTAGTTTGGGACATCCGTTTAATCAGCCCCAGCATTTT	CASSFSLGHPFNQPQHF	.	.	TRBV5-6	TRBJ1-5
TGTGCCAGCAGGGAAGCGAGGGGATTTACCTACGAGCAGTACTTC	CASREARGFTYEQYF	.	.	TRBV28	TRBJ2-7
TGTGCCACCGGGGGGGTAGGATATGGCTACACCTTC	CATGGVGYGYTF	many	.	TRBV7-9	TRBJ1-2
TGTGCCAGCTCACCCGGACTAGCCCCGGACGGAGATACGCAGTATTTT	CASSPGLAPDGDTQYF	many	TRBD2	TRBV18	TRBJ2-3
TGTGCCAGCAGCATTACTAGCGGAGGAAACACCATATATTTT	CASSITSGGNTIYF	few	.	TRBV12-3/TRBV12-4	TRBJ1-3
TGTGCCAGCAGTTCCCCCTCCGGACAGACCTACGAGCAGTACTTC	CASSSPSGQTYEQYF	many	.	TRBV6-1	TRBJ2-7
TGCAGCTACCGCGGACCTGAGGGCTCCTACGAGCAGTACTTC	CSYRGPEGSYEQYF	.	.	TRBV29-1	TRBJ2-7
TGTGCCATCAGTGACCAATTGGACCTAAATGAGCAGTTCTTC	CAISDQLDLNEQFF	few	.	TRBV10-3	TRBJ2-1
TGTGCCAGCAGCCTGAGGGGGGGGGGAAACACCATATATTTT	CASSLRGGGNTIYF	.	.	TRBV5-8	TRBJ1-3
TGTGCCAGCAGCTGGGCGACAGGGCTCCGAAGCTACGAGCAGTACTTC	CASSWATGLRSYEQYF	.	TRBD1	TRBV5-6	TRBJ2-7
TGTGCCAGCAGCGTAGGGGGACTAGCGGGAGATGGTGAGCAGTTCTTC	CASSVGGLAGDGEQFF	many	TRBD2	TRBV9	TRBJ2-1
TGCGCCAGCAGCCCAGGGAGCGGGGGCCCGATTAGCACAGATACGCAGTATTTT	CASSPGSGGPISTDTQYF	many	TRBD2	TRBV5-1	TRBJ2-3
TGCAGTGCTTGGGACACGGACTCTGGAAACACCATATATTTT	CSAWDTDSGNTIYF	many	.	TRBV20-1	TRBJ1-3
TGTGCCACCAATCTGGACAATGAGCAGTTCTTC	CATNLDNEQFF	many	.	TRBV12-3/TRBV12-4	TRBJ2-1
TGTGCCAGCAGCCCCCCCCTAGCGGGGGGAAAGACCCAGTACTTC	CASSPPLAGGKTQYF	.	TRBD2	TRBV9	TRBJ2-5
TGTGCCAGCAGCCCCGGACAGGGTATTTACTATGGCTACACCTTC	CASSPGQGIYYGYTF	.	TRBD1	TRBV14	TRBJ1-2
TGTGCCAGCAGTTACGGACAGGGAGGTAGCACCGGGGAGCTGTTTTTT	CASSYGQGGSTGELFF	many	TRBD1	TRBV27	TRBJ2-2
TGTGCCAGCAGCTTGTACGGCAATCAGCCCCAGCATTTT	CASSLYGNQPQHF	few	.	TRBV7-9	TRBJ1-5
TGTGCCAGCAGTGTTAGGGGGGCAGGGACCTACGAGCAGTACTTC	CASSVRGAGTYEQYF	.	.	TRBV25-1	TRBJ2-7
TGTGCCAGCAGCGTTGCGGGACAGGCCTTGAACACTGAAGCTTTCTTT	CASSVAGQALNTEAFF	many	TRBD1	TRBV9	TRBJ1-1
TGTGCCAGCAGCCAAGCTTGGGGTAATTATGAGCAGTTCTTC	CASSQAWGNYEQFF	.	.	TRBV2	TRBJ2-1